A selection of T cell receptor beta chains follows, all from one sample in a study of T cell clusters in autoimmune cytopenias. TCRdb re-analyzed the multiplex PCR reads; it lists each CDR3 protein once, without DNA. The data show several thousand distinct CDR3 sequences, and the top ten clones hold roughly 14%. This sample also belongs to another study, concerning T cell repertoires in aging, cancer and after chemotherapy.

Sequencing input: peripheral blood. The receptor set was obtained from a human donor in good health. The CDR3 runs from the conserved cysteine through the conserved F or W. The order of the fields is V gene, clone size, J gene, CDR3 protein. Clone size, where shown, is once, few, many, or a class for clones that have expanded.

TRBV6-4	NA	TRBJ2-3	CASRQEPSTDTQYF
TRBV7-6	NA	TRBJ1-3	CASSLAPRGESGNTIYF
TRBV27	medium-sized	TRBJ2-1	CASSPSGKYNEQFF
TRBV4-2	NA	TRBJ2-2	CASGLAGGFGELFF
TRBV19	large	TRBJ2-2	CASSRTAANTGELFF
TRBV6-5	NA	TRBJ1-1	CASSYRQDPPPEAFF
TRBV5-6	NA	TRBJ1-4	CASSYPGTANEKLFF
TRBV6-5	medium-sized	TRBJ2-1	CASSYSNFGEQFF
TRBV19	medium-sized	TRBJ2-3	CASSIGPGGDTQYF
TRBV5-4	medium-sized	TRBJ2-1	CASSLGIRTLAYNEQFF
TRBV5-3	NA	TRBJ1-3	CARSGGEPRSGNTIYF
TRBV27	NA	TRBJ2-1	CASSEAGLAGNEQFF
TRBV5-1	NA	TRBJ2-5	CASSSGISQETQYF
TRBV29-1	medium-sized	TRBJ1-1	CSATIFPEAFF
TRBV5-6	medium-sized	TRBJ2-5	CASSLGSAGYRETQYF
TRBV27	medium-sized	TRBJ2-6	CASSPSVRGGSGANVLTF
TRBV19	medium-sized	TRBJ1-6	CASSIESGIENSPLHF
TRBV6-6	NA	TRBJ1-4	CASSYLGQENEKLFF
TRBV5-4	medium-sized	TRBJ2-5	CASSLGRGQETQYF
TRBV7-9	NA	TRBJ2-2	CASSSPSGTGVTGELFF
TRBV11-1	large	TRBJ2-5	CASSLNTGGETQYF
TRBV5-1	NA	TRBJ1-2	CASSLRTGFGYTF
TRBV5-5	medium-sized	TRBJ2-2	CASSGDRNTGELFF
TRBV30	medium-sized	TRBJ2-4	CAWSPTSGRYIQYF
TRBV6-5	medium-sized	TRBJ1-2	CASSYAAANGYTF
TRBV24-1	NA	TRBJ2-2	CATSDPGTGFTGELFF
TRBV5-6	NA	TRBJ2-3	CASSWRIDPLSDTQYF
TRBV12-3/TRBV12-4	NA	TRBJ2-1	CASSLGGSYNEQFF
TRBV14	NA	TRBJ1-5	CASSLRGNNQPQHF
TRBV5-6	NA	TRBJ2-2	CASSIQSPRSGELFF
TRBV30	medium-sized	TRBJ2-3	CAWSRPGRVTDTQYF
TRBV18	medium-sized	TRBJ2-1	CASSPPGRDEQFF
TRBV6-5	NA	TRBJ1-1	CASSYSGGERTEAFF
TRBV6-5	NA	TRBJ2-3	CASSYSGGIADTQYF
TRBV5-6	NA	TRBJ1-6	CASSLGVLFNSPLHF
TRBV7-6	NA	TRBJ2-1	CASSSEGIYNEQFF
TRBV12-3/TRBV12-4	NA	TRBJ2-1	CASSPGQGRPNNEQFF
TRBV30	NA	TRBJ2-3	CAWSGVHLAEAYTDTQYF
TRBV30	medium-sized	TRBJ2-7	CAWKVEWAGGYEQYF
TRBV30	NA	TRBJ1-2	CAWGPPFAYGYTF
TRBV27	medium-sized	TRBJ2-1	CASSLKGTTYNEQFF
TRBV18	medium-sized	TRBJ2-1	CASSPETDEQFF
TRBV24-1	NA	TRBJ2-2	CATGTGFNGELFF
TRBV12-3/TRBV12-4	NA	TRBJ2-7	CASSFSLAGVYEQYF
TRBV30	medium-sized	TRBJ1-1	CAWSVEVNNFF
TRBV28	NA	TRBJ2-1	CASSPGPFYNEQFF
TRBV12-3/TRBV12-4	medium-sized	TRBJ1-6	CASSLVAESPLHF
TRBV6-6	NA	TRBJ1-5	CASSPGERQPQHF
TRBV19	NA	TRBJ1-5	CASSMNWDYSNQPQHF
TRBV13	medium-sized	TRBJ2-3	CASSFRTSGKDTQYF
TRBV19	medium-sized	TRBJ2-1	CASSLRGGSYNEQFF
TRBV6-1	NA	TRBJ2-7	CASSASGSSFYEQYF
TRBV5-4	medium-sized	TRBJ2-5	CASSFELTNQETQYF
TRBV7-9	NA	TRBJ1-3	CASSLTNAGPGNTIYF